This TCR beta chain was retrieved from a study of early T cells in non-severe SARS-CoV-2 infection. Across the study: The chains were unpaired, and the sequenced material was bulk RNA from unsorted whole blood. Study-level points and caveats: The VDJdb matching leaned toward anti-spike CD8 responses and overlooked private and CD4 specificities.

This clonotype was seen many times. Its antigen remains unidentified. Each cDNA molecule carried a unique molecular identifier. Each CDR3 protein gets one entry after TCRdb re-called the 5' RACE reads with MiXCR. The repertoire has about 28,000 distinct CDR3 sequences, 4% to 5.5% of them found once; the top ten carry approximately 2.4%. Per the germline V gene, CDR1 is SGHTA and CDR2 is FQGNSA. The V end lost 2 bases, the J end lost 0 bases, and 13 bases lay between the germline ends. This CDR3 contains 16 residues. The chain links TRBV7-2 to TRBJ1-1; D is unresolved. The receptor was derived from an adult who was a healthcare worker with PCR-confirmed SARS-CoV-2 infection or an uninfected control (not recorded which). The sequenced material came from whole blood. CDR3 coding DNA: TGTGCCAGCAGCTTAAGGACGGGTGGGATGAACACTGAAGCTTTCTTT. It encodes CASSLRTGGMNTEAFF. Using reference TRBV7-2 and TRBJ1-1 for the parts outside the CDR3, the full variable domain is GAGVSQSPSNKVTEKGKDVELRCDPISGHTALYWYRQSLGQGLEFLIYFQGNSAPDKSGLPSDRFSAERTGGSVSTLTIQRTQQEDSAVYLCASSLRTGGMNTEAFFGQGTRLTVV.